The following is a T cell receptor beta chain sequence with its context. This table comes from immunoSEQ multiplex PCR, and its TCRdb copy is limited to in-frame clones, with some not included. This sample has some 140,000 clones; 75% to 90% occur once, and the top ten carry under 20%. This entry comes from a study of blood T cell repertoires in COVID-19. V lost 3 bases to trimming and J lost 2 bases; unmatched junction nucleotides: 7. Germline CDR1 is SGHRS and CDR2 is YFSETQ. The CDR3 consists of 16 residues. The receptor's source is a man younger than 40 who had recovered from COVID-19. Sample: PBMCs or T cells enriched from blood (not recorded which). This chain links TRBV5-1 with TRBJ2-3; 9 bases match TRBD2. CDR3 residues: CASSSRRLADTDTQYF. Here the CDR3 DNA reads TGCGCCAGCAGCTCCAGACGACTAGCGGACACAGATACGCAGTATTTT.